Listed here are 24 T cell receptor beta chains from one sample, sequenced in a study of blood T cell repertoires in COVID-19. Profiling relied on immunoSEQ multiplex PCR, and the TCRdb table lists in-frame clones only, not all of them. The table has some 290,000 clones, under 95% seen once; the top ten hold over 2%. What was sequenced was PBMCs or T cells enriched from blood (not recorded which). The origin of the receptors is a middle-aged woman with acute COVID-19.

The chain employs TRBV7-2 and TRBJ2-1; possible D gene TRBD1, 6 bases. Trimming cost V 0 bases and J 4 bases, with 16 bases left between them. From germline, CDR1 is SGHTA and CDR2 FQGNSA. This CDR3 is built from 17 residues. The CDR3 is CASSLALAGVRYNEQFF. CDR3 bases: TGTGCCAGCAGCTTAGCGTTGGCAGGGGTTAGATACAATGAGCAGTTCTTC.

This clone has just one count. V and J are TRBV9 and TRBJ2-2, with 7 bases lining up with TRBD1. J lost 1 base, V lost 1 base, and 16 bases had no gene match. This CDR3 contains 20 residues. In germline, CDR1 is SGDLS, CDR2 YYNGEE. In DNA, the CDR3 is TGTGCCAGCAGCGTACGTGGAAGTCGAGGGGGACAGATGAACACCGGGGAGCTGTTTTTT. Encoded protein: CASSVRGSRGGQMNTGELFF.

J is TRBJ2-2 and V is TRBV18, with TRBD2 matching 7 bases. Germline-derived CDR1 and CDR2 are KGHSH and LQKENI. The CDR3 is made up of 16 amino acids. The junction had 7 bases not matched to a gene; V was cut back by 5 bases and J by 1 base. The CDR3 sequence is CASSEKASGNTGELFF. In DNA form, the CDR3 reads TGTGCCAGCTCAGAAAAGGCTAGCGGGAACACCGGGGAGCTGTTTTTT.

The CDR3 reads CASSSTGLSYNEQFF. In DNA form, the CDR3 reads TGCGCCAGCAGCTCCACAGGGTTATCCTACAATGAGCAGTTCTTC. This chain connects TRBV5-1 to TRBJ2-1; D possibly corresponds to TRBD1 (6 bases). This CDR3 has 15 residues. Trimming took off 3 bases at V and 1 base at J, with 11 bases between the two ends. From germline, CDR1 is SGHRS and CDR2 YFSETQ.

This rearrangement joins TRBV11-2 to TRBJ2-3; TRBD2 matches 9 bases. The CDR3 consists of 18 residues. V shed 1 base and J 0 bases; nucleotides not matched to a gene: 8. Germline V gene data show CDR1 as SGHAT and CDR2 as FQNNGV. The CDR3, as DNA: TGTGCCAGCAGCTTAGTCTATCCAGCGGGGGGTAGCACAGATACGCAGTATTTT. This translates into CASSLVYPAGGSTDTQYF.

This sequence joins TRBV5-1 and TRBJ2-2; 11 nucleotides align to TRBD2. CDR1 is SGHRS and CDR2 is YFSETQ in the germline V gene. CDR3 length equals 14 residues. Trimming cost V 4 bases and J 7 bases; bases outside gene matches: 3. The CDR3 reads CASSILAGDGELFF. DNA for the CDR3: TGCGCCAGCAGCATACTAGCGGGGGACGGGGAGCTGTTTTTT.

The CDR3 coding sequence is TGTGCCAGCAGCCTGGGACTAGCGGGAGTCAATGAGCAGTTCTTC. Protein: CASSLGLAGVNEQFF. V gene TRBV5-8 combines with J gene TRBJ2-1; 14 positions agree with TRBD2. J was trimmed by 6 bases and V by 4 bases; bases with no gene match: 3. The CDR3 covers 15 residues. CDR1 is SGHTS, CDR2 YDEGEE, per germline.

The chain joins TRBV4-1 to TRBJ2-5; possible D gene TRBD1, 5 bases. The V gene lost 0 bases and the J gene lost 5 bases, with 10 bases spanning the gap. The germline CDR1 and CDR2 sequences are MGHRA and YSYEKL. CDR3 length: 14 amino acids. In nucleotides, the CDR3 is TGCGCCAGCAGCCAAGAGCAGGGAACGGAGACCCAGTACTTC. This sequence encodes CASSQEQGTETQYF.

J is TRBJ2-5 and V is TRBV7-8, with 8 bases aligning to TRBD2. This CDR3 is built from 15 residues. Germline-derived CDR1 and CDR2 are SGHVS and FQNEAQ. V shed 4 bases, J shed 4 bases, and the junction held 8 bases outside the gene matches. Here the CDR3 DNA reads TGTGCCAGCAGCTCACCGGGAGGGAGGGGAGAGACCCAGTACTTC. It encodes CASSSPGGRGETQYF.

The genes are TRBV9 and TRBJ1-4; perhaps TRBD1 as D (5 bases). The CDR3 is 15 amino acids. Germline lookup yields CDR1 SGDLS and CDR2 YYNGEE. V was cut by 3 bases and J by 0 bases, with 9 bases left in between. The CDR3 DNA sequence: TGTGCCAGCAGCGAAAGGGGTGCAACTAATGAAAAACTGTTTTTT. Residues: CASSERGATNEKLFF.

This clone was counted once. The CDR3 spells CAIAGGGSYNEQFF. CDR3 DNA sequence: TGTGCCATAGCCGGGGGTGGCTCCTACAATGAGCAGTTCTTC. This rearrangement joins TRBV28 to TRBJ2-1, with D maybe TRBD2 (6 bases). The CDR3 consists of 14 residues. Trimming took off 10 bases at V and 0 bases at J, with 13 bases between the two ends. CDR1 and CDR2 from the germline V gene are MDHEN and SYDVKM.

The rearrangement joins TRBV6-1 to TRBJ2-3, with 7 bases that match TRBD2. Germline CDR1 MNHNS, CDR2 SASEGT. The CDR3 spans 16 residues. V was pared by 3 bases and J by 2 bases, with 8 bases of the junction left unmatched. CDR3 amino acids: CASSDLGRGYTDTQYF. The CDR3 nucleotides read TGTGCCAGCAGTGATTTGGGGCGGGGGTACACAGATACGCAGTATTTT.

In the case of this clone: Within the sample, other DNA sequences also encode this same CDR3. The chain couples TRBV7-9 to TRBJ1-5; possible D gene TRBD1, 6 bases. V dropped 5 bases and J dropped 1 base, with 9 bases sitting between them. This CDR3 spans 14 amino acids. The germline V gene encodes CDR1 SEHNR and CDR2 FQNEAQ (reference sequence). The CDR3 is CASSPTGSNQPQHF. DNA of the CDR3: TGTGCCAGCAGCCCCACAGGGAGCAATCAGCCCCAGCATTTT.

V is TRBV5-4 and J is TRBJ2-1; the D gene is possibly TRBD2 (5 bases). Deletions cut 2 bases from V and 5 bases from J, with 11 bases between. CDR1 is SGHNT and CDR2 is YYREEE in the germline V gene (reference sequence). The CDR3 contains 14 residues. Here the CDR3 DNA reads TGTGCCAGCAGCTTAAAGAACGGGGACAATGAGCAGTTCTTC. The encoded protein is CASSLKNGDNEQFF.

This clone was seen a few times. The genes are TRBV7-8 and TRBJ1-5; 8 bases match TRBD1. Looked up from germline, CDR1 is SGHVS and CDR2 is FQNEAQ. Trimming at V came to 0 bases and at J to 3 bases, leaving 4 bases not matched to a gene. The CDR3 consists of 16 residues. The CDR3 here is CASSLATGAPNQPQHF. The CDR3 DNA follows: TGTGCCAGCAGCTTAGCGACAGGGGCCCCCAATCAGCCCCAGCATTTT.

The chain links TRBV9 to TRBJ2-5, with 9 bases matching TRBD2. V was clipped by 4 bases and J by 4 bases; unmatched bases: 8. CDR3 length: 15 amino acids. Per the germline V gene, CDR1 is SGDLS and CDR2 is YYNGEE. The CDR3 bases are TGTGCCAGCAGCTGGGGCGGGGGGGCTGGAGAGACCCAGTACTTC. Encoded protein: CASSWGGGAGETQYF.

The CDR3 protein is CASSHKGWTGGEKLFF. Written as DNA, the CDR3 is TGTGCCAGCAGCCATAAGGGTTGGACAGGGGGTGAAAAACTGTTTTTT. The V call is TRBV7-2, the J call TRBJ1-4; 10 nucleotides align to TRBD1. Germline V CDR1 and CDR2: SGHTA, FQGNSA. The V gene end was trimmed by 5 bases and the J gene end by 7 bases; junction bases not matched to a gene: 10. The CDR3 spans 16 residues.

The CDR3 sequence: CASSLPAGGSTDTQYF. For the CDR3, the DNA is TGTGCCAGCAGCTTGCCGGCAGGGGGGAGCACAGATACGCAGTATTTT. The rearrangement joins TRBV5-4 to TRBJ2-3; possible D gene TRBD1, 7 bases. V lost 1 base to trimming and J lost 0 bases, with 12 bases between them. This CDR3 has 16 residues. In germline, CDR1 is SGHNT, CDR2 YYREEE (reference sequence).

V usage is TRBV5-1 and J usage is TRBJ1-2, with unresolved D. CDR1 SGHRS and CDR2 YFSETQ come from the germline V gene. The CDR3 loop spans 13 amino acids. V lost 3 bases, J lost 4 bases, and 10 bases lay in between. Here the CDR3 reads CASSSTAFYGYTF. CDR3 DNA: TGCGCCAGCAGCTCAACAGCTTTCTATGGCTACACCTTC.

V is TRBV5-4 and J is TRBJ2-7; the match to TRBD1 covers 8 bases. Germline V gene data show CDR1 as SGHNT and CDR2 as YYREEE (reference sequence). This CDR3 contains 14 residues. V lost 4 bases, J lost 3 bases, and 6 bases stayed unmatched. CDR3 DNA: TGTGCCAGCAGCGCCGGGACAGGAGACTACGAGCAGTACTTC. This encodes CASSAGTGDYEQYF.

The chain combines TRBV5-1 with TRBJ2-3, with D uncertain. The CDR3 is 12 residues long. Trimming removed 0 bases from V and 4 bases from J, with 3 bases in between. CDR1 is SGHRS and CDR2 is YFSETQ in the germline V gene. CDR3 bases: TGCGCCAGCAGCTTGGCCGCAGATACGCAGTATTTT. This sequence encodes CASSLAADTQYF.

The chain is built from TRBV6-2 or TRBV6-3 and TRBJ1-1, with 7 nucleotides matching TRBD1. In germline, CDR1 is MNHEY, CDR2 SVGEGT. V gave up 6 bases and J gave up 3 bases; unmatched junction bases: 10. The CDR3 extends over 15 amino acids. Here the CDR3 reads CASSRAQGSYTEAFF. DNA for the CDR3: TGTGCCAGCAGCCGCGCACAGGGGTCGTACACTGAAGCTTTCTTT.

V gene TRBV5-1 combines with J gene TRBJ2-7, with TRBD2 matching 9 bases. From germline, CDR1 is SGHRS and CDR2 YFSETQ. With V trimmed by 3 bases and J by 1 base, 5 bases remained unmatched. This CDR3 contains 15 residues. Here the CDR3 DNA reads TGCGCCAGCAGCTCCCTAGCGGGGAGTTCCTACGAGCAGTACTTC. Translating it yields CASSSLAGSSYEQYF.

The DNA of the CDR3 is TGTGCCAGCAGTTACTCGTCAGGGGATGGCTACACCTTC. Its protein is CASSYSSGDGYTF. The chain links TRBV6-6 to TRBJ1-2; a possible D gene is TRBD1 (6 bases). Between the trimmed V and J ends, which lost 0 bases and 6 bases, there was a span of 8 bases. CDR1 MNHNY and CDR2 SVGAGI come from the germline V gene (reference sequence). The CDR3 has 13 residues.